Each of the 16 T cell receptor beta chains below was sequenced from the same sample in a study of PD-1 blockade in classical Hodgkin lymphoma. Sequenced by immunoSEQ multiplex PCR; TCRdb stores in-frame clones only, minus some. The sample records about 41,000 clones, 55% to 70% being singletons. The time point denotes: cycle 4 day 1 (C4D1), after 6 weeks of nivolumab. Exposure to brentuximab vedotin varied, and each patient had relapsed following autologous stem cell transplantation. Sample: peripheral blood mononuclear cells (PBMCs), taken before the fourth cycle of nivolumab. The source of these receptors is a human donor with classical Hodgkin lymphoma.

The chain combines TRBV6-6 with TRBJ1-2; D perhaps matches TRBD1 (6 bases). Germline-derived CDR1 and CDR2 are MNHNY and SVGAGI (reference sequence). The length of the CDR3 is 14 residues. Deletions cut 7 bases from V and 6 bases from J, with 18 bases between. CDR3 DNA sequence: TGTGCCAGCACCCACGAAGGATACAGGGATGGCTACACCTTC. Translating it yields CASTHEGYRDGYTF.

The CDR3 spells CASSLDGDSSYEQYF. CDR3 sequence (DNA): TGCGCCAGCAGCTTGGATGGCGATAGCTCCTACGAGCAGTACTTC. The chain employs TRBV5-1 and TRBJ2-7; D not certain. The CDR3 sequence is 15 residues long. Germline V gene lookup returns CDR1 SGHRS and CDR2 YFSETQ. The V end was cut by 0 bases, the J end by 0 bases, with 10 bases between.

The rearrangement uses TRBV6-6 and TRBJ1-5; 9 bases align to TRBD1. Per germline, CDR1 MNHNY and CDR2 SVGAGI (reference sequence). V dropped 1 base and J dropped 6; count of bases not matched to a gene: 7. The CDR3 covers 16 residues. CDR3 nucleotide sequence: TGTGCCAGCAGTTACTTAGGACAGGGGTTGGGTCAGCCCCAGCATTTT. It translates to CASSYLGQGLGQPQHF.

The chain joins TRBV10-1 to TRBJ2-3; 8 nucleotides agree with TRBD1. The trim removed 8 bases at V and 2 bases at J, leaving 6 bases unmatched. This CDR3 region has 14 residues. Germline V lookup: CDR1 WNHNN, CDR2 SYGVQD (reference sequence). The CDR3 protein is CASGDRGLTDTQYF. The CDR3 region has the DNA TGCGCCAGCGGAGACAGGGGCCTCACAGATACGCAGTATTTT.

The chain's CDR3 is CASSQGDGEEGTDTQYF. The CDR3 DNA reads as TGCGCCAGCAGCCAAGGCGACGGAGAAGAAGGCACAGATACGCAGTATTTT. V and J are TRBV4-1 and TRBJ2-3; D is undetermined. V lost 1 base, J lost 1 base, and 15 bases lay in between. Germline values: CDR1 MGHRA, CDR2 YSYEKL. This CDR3 is built from 17 residues.

This chain uses TRBV7-9 with TRBJ2-1; D gene uncertain. Trimming pared 4 bases from V and 6 bases from J, leaving 7 bases between. The CDR3 runs 12 residues. The V gene's germline CDR1 is SEHNR and CDR2 FQNEAQ (reference sequence). CDR3: CASSSLGNEQFF. CDR3 in DNA: TGTGCCAGCAGCTCCCTAGGCAATGAGCAGTTCTTC.

The chain employs TRBV5-1 and TRBJ1-1; 11 bases match TRBD1. Germline trimming cut 1 base from V and 1 base from J; bases unmatched to any gene: 9. The CDR3 runs 18 residues. Per the germline V gene, CDR1 is SGHRS and CDR2 is YFSETQ. The CDR3 nucleotides are TGCGCCAGCAGCTTGTCGTTTTGGGGGACAGGGGGGAACACTGAAGCTTTCTTT. Residues: CASSLSFWGTGGNTEAFF.

The table lists this clone with a few counts. The rearrangement uses TRBV30 and TRBJ1-5; D gene unclear. The CDR3 has 13 amino acids. Germline assignment: CDR1 GTSNPN and CDR2 SVGIG (reference sequence). Trimming pared 2 bases from V and 5 bases from J, leaving 10 bases between. DNA of the CDR3: TGTGCCTGGAGTACGGGCGTGGATCAGCCCCAGCATTTT. As protein: CAWSTGVDQPQHF.

This clone was picked up one time. Because it lacks the conserved phenylalanine or tryptophan at the end, this CDR3 is likely a read error. The DNA is left out, because the CDR3 cannot be placed on it with certainty; the CDR3 is given as TCRdb lists it. The V call is TRBV1, the J call TRBJ2-3; the table's TRBD2 call for D was not verified on the DNA. TRBV1 represents a pseudogene. Including both end residues, the CDR3 is 11 amino acids long. CDR3 amino acids: CTSSQTSGGPG.

This chain connects TRBV4-2 to TRBJ1-1; D is possibly TRBD1 (6 bases). Trimming left V 1 base short and J 3 bases short, with 12 bases between. Per the germline V gene, CDR1 is LGHNA and CDR2 is YNFKEQ. CDR3 length equals 15 residues. Here the CDR3 DNA reads TGTGCCAGCAGCCAAGGGGGGGCTGGGGACACTGAAGCTTTCTTT. Translation: CASSQGGAGDTEAFF.

The chain employs TRBV30 and TRBJ2-2, with 8 bases fitting TRBD2. The trim removed 1 base at V and 0 bases at J, leaving 7 bases unmatched. CDR1 and CDR2 (germline): GTSNPN, SVGIG (reference sequence). This CDR3 comprises 17 residues. The CDR3 loop reads CAWSGFGGASNTGELFF. DNA of the CDR3: TGTGCCTGGAGTGGGTTCGGGGGGGCCTCGAACACCGGGGAGCTGTTTTTT. Drawing the rest from reference TRBV30 and TRBJ2-2, the complete variable domain is SQTIHQWPATLVQPVGSPLSLECTVEGTSNPNLYWYRQAAGRGLQLLFYSVGIGQISSEVPQNLSASRPQDRQFILSSKKLLLSDSGFYLCAWSGFGGASNTGELFFGEGSRLTVL.

The chain recombines TRBV7-2 with TRBJ2-7; tentative D call: TRBD1 (8 bases). There are 14 residues in the CDR3. Germline V gives CDR1 SGHTA, CDR2 FQGNSA. The ends were cut back, 4 bases at V and 3 bases at J, with 13 bases in the middle. DNA for the CDR3: TGTGCCAGCAGCTGGGGGGGACAGGTCTACGAGCAGTACTTC. Amino acid sequence: CASSWGGQVYEQYF.

This clone appeared many times. V gene TRBV7-6 combines with J gene TRBJ1-2, with TRBD1 as a possible D gene (5 bases). Per germline, CDR1 SGHVS and CDR2 FNYEAQ. The CDR3 length is 14 residues. Trimming removed 5 bases at V and 4 bases at J, with 14 bases between. CDR3 sequence reads: CASSPTDSLYGYTF. The CDR3 DNA reads TGTGCCAGCAGCCCAACAGACAGCCTCTATGGCTACACCTTC. Variable domain in full (rest from reference TRBV7-6 and TRBJ1-2): GAGVSQSPRYKVTKRGQDVALRCDPISGHVSLYWYRQALGQGPEFLTYFNYEAQQDKSGLPNDRFSAERPEGSISTLTIQRTEQRDSAMYRCASSPTDSLYGYTFGSGTRLTVV.

The V gene is TRBV28, the J gene TRBJ2-3; D might be TRBD1 (5 bases). V was trimmed by 3 bases and J by 8 bases, leaving 27 bases between them. CDR1 is MDHEN and CDR2 is SYDVKM in the germline V gene. This CDR3 is built from 18 residues. CDR3 region: CASSFPLDKWDWFATQYF. For the CDR3, the DNA is TGTGCCAGCAGTTTTCCCCTGGACAAGTGGGATTGGTTTGCTACGCAGTATTTT.

This chain connects TRBV30 to TRBJ2-7; D remains ambiguous. Per the germline V gene, CDR1 is GTSNPN and CDR2 is SVGIG (reference sequence). This CDR3 is 15 amino acids long. Trimming left V 1 base short and J 3 bases short, with 16 bases between. CDR3 loop: CAWSGPPGDNYEQYF. The CDR3 DNA follows: TGTGCCTGGAGTGGACCCCCCGGAGACAACTACGAGCAGTACTTC.

The chain couples TRBV28 to TRBJ1-6; 8 bases line up with TRBD1. Germline assignment: CDR1 MDHEN and CDR2 SYDVKM. The CDR3 runs to 16 residues. V was pared by 4 bases and J by 4 bases, with 6 bases of the junction left unmatched. Here the CDR3 DNA reads TGTGCCAGCAGTTCGACGGGGACAGGTTATAATTCACCCCTCCACTTT. This encodes CASSSTGTGYNSPLHF.